The rows below give T cell receptor beta chains drawn from one sample of a study of beta chain features in type 1 diabetes. Produced via immunoSEQ multiplex PCR; TCRdb's table is partial and in-frame only. The sample includes about 410,000 clones, about 15% seen only once; the top ten take less than 0.04%. Sequencing used naive CD4+ T cells from blood. These receptors were collected from a man younger than 40 in good health. Each CDR3 is given with its conserved first and last residue. D genes are given only for firm matches. Clone size is shown for a subset of rows, as once, few, many or a class of expanded clone.

TRBJ2-3,few,.,TRBV9,16,TGTGCCAGCAGCGGGGACCGGGCGGGGCGTGTAGATACGCAGTATTTT,CASSGDRAGRVDTQYF
TRBJ2-1,many,.,TRBV19,11,TGTGCCAGCAGCGAACGCAATGAGCAGTTCTTC,CASSERNEQFF
TRBJ1-2,.,TRBD1,TRBV30,14,TGTGCCTGGAGTCCGGACAGGGGGCTCTATGGCTACACCTTC,CAWSPDRGLYGYTF
TRBJ2-2,.,.,TRBV29-1,12,TGCAGCGCTGAATGGGCTTCCGGGGAGCTGTTTTTT,CSAEWASGELFF
TRBJ1-2,.,.,TRBV4-3,14,TGCGCCAGCAGCCTCCCTGGGGCTAACTATGGCTACACCTTC,CASSLPGANYGYTF
TRBJ2-6,few,TRBD1,TRBV29-1,16,TGCAGCGTTCTCGTGACAGGGTGGTCTGGGGCCAACGTCCTGACTTTC,CSVLVTGWSGANVLTF
TRBJ2-7,.,.,TRBV6-5,14,TGTGCCAGCAGTTACTCGGGCAGGGAAAGCGAGCAGTACTTC,CASSYSGRESEQYF
TRBJ1-4,few,.,TRBV5-4,13,TGTGCCAGCAGCACGCGGACGGGTGAAAAACTGTTTTTT,CASSTRTGEKLFF
TRBJ2-1,.,TRBD2,TRBV2,16,TGTGCCAGCAGTGAAGCGTCGGGACTAGCGGGCACCAGGTTGATCTTC,CASSEASGLAGTRLIF
TRBJ2-2,few,.,TRBV7-3,12,TGTGCCAGCAGCACCGGGACCGGGGAGCTGTTTTTT,CASSTGTGELFF
TRBJ2-1,.,.,TRBV20-1,11,TGCAGTGCGGGAATCCTTAATGAGCAGTTCTTC,CSAGILNEQFF
TRBJ2-3,once,.,TRBV7-3,15,TGTGCCAGCAGCTTAATGGGGTCAGCACGAGATACGCAGTATTTT,CASSLMGSARDTQYF
TRBJ2-1,.,TRBD2,TRBV19,16,TGTGCCAGTAGTCCCCGGACTAGCGGGTCCTACAATGAGCAGTTCTTC,CASSPRTSGSYNEQFF
TRBJ1-1,few,.,TRBV30,13,TGTGCCTGGACGGGACTTCCGAACACTGAAGCTTTCTTT,CAWTGLPNTEAFF
TRBJ2-1,few,TRBD2,TRBV18,17,TGTGCCAGCTCACCACCCGGGACTAGTGGGGCGAGCAATGAGCAGTTCTTC,CASSPPGTSGASNEQFF
TRBJ1-1,few,TRBD1,TRBV19,13,TGTGCCAGTAGTACAACAGGGGGCACTGAAGCTTTCTTT,CASSTTGGTEAFF
TRBJ1-5,few,.,TRBV25-1,13,TGTGCCAGCAGTGAAAGGGGAAAAGGGCCCCAGCATTTT,CASSERGKGPQHF
TRBJ2-1,.,.,TRBV28,14,TGTGCCAGCAGTACACTCGAAGGGAAAGGTGAGCAGTTCTTC,CASSTLEGKGEQFF
TRBJ1-1,.,TRBD1,TRBV18,15,TGTGCCAGCCAGACAAGGGGGCCTTTGAACACTGAAGCTTTCTTT,CASQTRGPLNTEAFF
TRBJ2-5,.,TRBD2,TRBV5-1,15,TGCGCCAGCAGAACTAGCGGGGGGGCCGAAGAGACCCAGTACTTC,CASRTSGGAEETQYF
TRBJ2-3,.,.,TRBV20-1,11,TGCAGTGCTAGTAGGTCCCGTACGCAGTATTTT,CSASRSRTQYF
TRBJ1-1,.,.,TRBV2,15,TGTGCCAGCAGCCCCGCGGGAGGTTTTCGCACTGAAGCTTTCTTT,CASSPAGGFRTEAFF
TRBJ2-5,few,.,TRBV5-6,13,TGTGCCAGCAGCTTGGCAGGGGCGGAGACCCAGTACTTC,CASSLAGAETQYF
TRBJ1-1,few,.,TRBV25-1,14,TGTGCCAGCAGTGAATATCGGGTGGGCACTGAAGCTTTCTTT,CASSEYRVGTEAFF
TRBJ2-5,few,TRBD1,TRBV6-1,15,TGTGCCAGCAGCCGCGGACAGGTCGGACAAGAGACCCAGTACTTC,CASSRGQVGQETQYF
TRBJ2-3,.,.,TRBV5-1,14,TGCGCCAGCAGCTTGGGGGGGCATACAGATACGCAGTATTTT,CASSLGGHTDTQYF
TRBJ1-1,.,.,TRBV19,12,TGTGCCAGTACCTTCAAGACAGGCTATGCTTTCTTT,CASTFKTGYAFF
TRBJ1-1,.,.,TRBV7-8,17,TGTGCCAGCAGCTTAAAGAGAATCTGGGGTGATTACACTGAAGCTTTCTTT,CASSLKRIWGDYTEAFF
TRBJ2-6,few,.,TRBV30,14,TGTGCCTGGAGTAGGGGGGCTGGGGCCAACGTCCTGACTTTC,CAWSRGAGANVLTF
TRBJ1-1,.,.,TRBV4-1,14,TGCGCCAGCAGCCGAATACGGCCGAACACTGAAGCTTTCTTT,CASSRIRPNTEAFF
TRBJ2-5,.,.,TRBV7-2,13,TGTGCCAGCAGCTTAGGGCACCAAGAGACCCAGTACTTC,CASSLGHQETQYF
TRBJ2-7,.,TRBD2,TRBV11-3,15,TGTGCCAGCAGCCGTGGGGACTACCTGACCTACGAGCAGTACTTC,CASSRGDYLTYEQYF
TRBJ2-3,.,.,TRBV5-1,12,TGCGCCAGCAGCTTGGAATCAGATACGCAGTATTTT,CASSLESDTQYF
TRBJ1-2,few,.,TRBV5-4,14,TGTGCCAGCAGTCCTATGACAAAAGAGAATGGCTACACCTTC,CASSPMTKENGYTF
TRBJ1-2,.,.,TRBV5-1,14,TGCGCCAGCAGCTTGGGCCGGGGAGTGTTCGGCTACACCTTC,CASSLGRGVFGYTF
TRBJ1-6,few,.,TRBV7-2,17,TGTGCCAGCAGCTTACCCCCCGGGGGCAGCCTAGATTCACCCCTCCACTTT,CASSLPPGGSLDSPLHF
TRBJ2-1,few,.,TRBV29-1,14,TGCAGCGGCTTATCAGGGAGGTCACGGGATGAGCAGTTCTTC,CSGLSGRSRDEQFF
TRBJ1-2,.,.,TRBV23-1,21,TGCGCCAGCAGTCAATCACGAAGCTGTGACAGTGAAAACTCGCATGGCTATGGCTACACCTTC,CASSQSRSCDSENSHGYGYTF
TRBJ2-1,few,.,TRBV7-8,14,TGTGCCAGCAGCCGGGGACTCGCTCCCGGTGAGCAGTTCTTC,CASSRGLAPGEQFF
TRBJ2-7,few,TRBD1,TRBV6-6,13,TGTGCCAGCAGTTTGGGACAGATCTACGAGCAGTACTTC,CASSLGQIYEQYF
TRBJ2-7,.,.,TRBV4-1,15,TGCGCCAGCAGCCAAGATCTTTCTGTGCCGAACGAGCAGTACTTC,CASSQDLSVPNEQYF
TRBJ2-5,.,.,TRBV27,14,TGTGCCAGCAGACCAGACGGGCCGGGTCGGACCCAGTACTTC,CASRPDGPGRTQYF
TRBJ2-1,.,.,TRBV4-3,16,TGCGCCAGCAGCCAAGACGAGGGGAGGGGGCTAAATGAGCAGTTCTTC,CASSQDEGRGLNEQFF
TRBJ2-3,few,TRBD1,TRBV7-2,15,TGTGCCAGCAGTTTGACAGGGGGCGGTTCGGATACGCAGTATTTT,CASSLTGGGSDTQYF
TRBJ2-2,few,.,TRBV18,14,TGTGCCAGCTCACCACCTCACAGGTCCGGGGAGCTGTTTTTT,CASSPPHRSGELFF
TRBJ2-1,.,TRBD1,TRBV7-2,14,TGTGCCAGCAGCTCTCGACAGGGGGCAAATGAGCAGTTCTTC,CASSSRQGANEQFF
TRBJ1-5,.,TRBD1,TRBV30,16,TGTGCCTGGAGCGTTAATACAGGGACAGTAAATCAGCCCCAGCATTTT,CAWSVNTGTVNQPQHF
TRBJ1-2,.,TRBD1,TRBV30,13,TGTGCCTGGAGTAGAGGACAGGGCTATGGCTACACCTTC,CAWSRGQGYGYTF
TRBJ2-3,few,.,TRBV7-2,15,TGTGCCAGCAGCTTAGCGGGGCTCGATGCAGATACGCAGTATTTT,CASSLAGLDADTQYF
TRBJ2-4,.,.,TRBV7-8,14,TGTGCCAGCAGCTCCCCTGGAAGGATAAACATTCAGTACTTC,CASSSPGRINIQYF